The sequence of this T cell receptor beta chain was determined in a study of T cells in Graves' hyperthyroidism and ophthalmopathy. For the study at large: Blood was drawn when the patient was first diagnosed and still untreated. Study observations and caveats: Most thyroid clonotypes expanded above 0.001 appeared in blood too.

No progression to ophthalmopathy during 18 months of follow-up defined stable disease. Clinical symptoms, serum thyroxine, TRAb, thyroid ultrasound and orbital computed tomography informed diagnoses. This CDR3 spans 15 amino acids. With V trimmed by 2 bases and J by 3 bases, 3 bases remained unmatched. CDR1 is LNHDA and CDR2 is SQIVND in the germline V gene (reference sequence). The investigators amplified TCR beta CDR3 regions from RNA transcripts. The study used the HTBI primer set for a first-round RT-PCR of the TCR CDR3. TCRdb re-derived calls from the multiplex PCR reads in MiXCR, one entry per CDR3 protein. Here the sample spans roughly 710,000 distinct CDR3 sequences, 35% being singletons. Only a few counts were recorded for this clonotype. Its antigen is undetermined.

This sequence was found in a woman aged 40-49 years with Graves' hyperthyroidism. Input material: blood. The J gene is TRBJ1-5, the V gene TRBV19; 8 bases line up with TRBD1. In nucleotides, the CDR3 is TGTGCCAGTAGTATAACAGGGGGATTCAATCAGCCCCAGCATTTT. It is translated as CASSITGGFNQPQHF.